These T cell receptor beta chains were read from a single sample in a study of T cells after yellow fever vaccination. TCRdb re-derived calls from the 5' RACE reads in MiXCR, one entry per CDR3 protein. The data contain about 340,000 distinct CDR3 sequences, 8.5% to 9% of them seen just once; the ten biggest clones take up under 20%. The input for sequencing was PBMCs, taken on the day of the first yellow fever vaccination. These receptors all come from a man younger than 35 who received the YFV17D yellow fever vaccine. Each CDR3 is given with its conserved first and last residue. A D gene is named only where the DNA matches it firmly. Clone size appears in some rows only: once, few, many, or a class for an expanded clone.

v_gene	d_gene	abundance	j_gene	CDR3aa	CDR3nt
TRBV6-1	.	few	TRBJ1-1	CASRWGRGNGARTEAFF	TGTGCCAGCAGATGGGGCAGGGGAAATGGGGCCAGGACTGAAGCTTTCTTT
TRBV7-8	TRBD1	.	TRBJ1-5	CASSDREYSNQPQHF	TGTGCCAGCAGCGACAGGGAGTACAGCAATCAGCCCCAGCATTTT
TRBV4-2	.	few	TRBJ2-3	CASSRNLGTDTQYF	TGTGCCAGCAGCCGGAACCTAGGCACAGATACGCAGTATTTT
TRBV5-1	.	.	TRBJ1-2	CASSQSAPYGYTF	TGCGCCAGCAGCCAATCCGCCCCCTATGGCTACACCTTC
TRBV6-1	.	few	TRBJ1-2	CASSQETTDAANYGYTF	TGTGCCAGCAGCCAGGAGACTACGGACGCCGCTAACTATGGCTACACCTTC
TRBV7-9	TRBD1	few	TRBJ1-1	CASSVKGATNTEAFF	TGTGCCAGCAGCGTTAAGGGGGCGACTAACACTGAAGCTTTCTTT
TRBV12-3/TRBV12-4	TRBD2	.	TRBJ2-1	CASSGGLAGVYDEQFF	TGTGCCAGCAGTGGGGGGTTAGCGGGGGTCTACGATGAGCAGTTCTTC
TRBV12-3/TRBV12-4	.	.	TRBJ1-5	CASTPFLGPNQPQHF	TGTGCCAGCACCCCCTTTTTAGGGCCCAATCAGCCCCAGCATTTT
TRBV10-3	TRBD2	many	TRBJ2-6	CATSGGPGANVLTF	TGTGCCACTAGCGGGGGGCCTGGGGCCAACGTCCTGACTTTC
TRBV6-1	TRBD1	once	TRBJ2-3	CASSKRTGGVDTQYF	TGTGCCAGCAGTAAACGGACAGGGGGTGTGGATACGCAGTATTTT
TRBV20-1	.	few	TRBJ1-6	CSANDYGGPYNSPLHF	TGCAGTGCTAATGACTACGGGGGTCCCTATAATTCACCCCTCCACTTT
TRBV29-1	.	many	TRBJ2-3	CSVLVVSRDTQYF	TGCAGCGTTTTGGTAGTCTCTCGAGATACGCAGTATTTT
TRBV4-2	TRBD1	few	TRBJ2-2	CASRRDRSSAGELFF	TGTGCCAGCAGACGGGACAGGAGTTCCGCCGGGGAGCTGTTTTTT
TRBV5-1	.	many	TRBJ1-6	CASSPRIAGGNSPLHF	TGCGCCAGCAGCCCTCGGATCGCCGGCGGGAATTCACCCCTCCACTTT
TRBV7-2	.	many	TRBJ2-5	CASSFYRTQETQYF	TGTGCCAGCAGCTTTTACCGAACCCAAGAGACCCAGTACTTC
TRBV5-1	.	many	TRBJ2-2	CASSLNTGELFF	TGCGCCAGCAGCTTGAACACCGGGGAGCTGTTTTTT
TRBV5-1	.	few	TRBJ1-6	CASRTVLNSPLHF	TGCGCCAGCAGGACAGTACTGAATTCACCCCTCCACTTT
TRBV6-2/TRBV6-3	.	.	TRBJ1-6	CASSRDENSPLHF	TGTGCCAGCAGCCGGGACGAAAATTCACCCCTCCACTTT
TRBV18	TRBD2	.	TRBJ2-1	CASSPGLAYEQFF	TGTGCCAGCTCACCAGGACTAGCGTATGAGCAGTTCTTC
TRBV27	TRBD1	.	TRBJ2-6	CASSSGQGDIWSGANVLTF	TGTGCCAGCAGTTCCGGACAGGGGGATATTTGGTCTGGGGCCAACGTCCTGACTTTC
TRBV6-1	.	.	TRBJ1-1	CASTDKGLLMNTEAFF	TGTGCCAGCACTGACAAGGGACTGTTGATGAACACTGAAGCTTTCTTT
TRBV7-2	.	.	TRBJ1-2	CASSLTQGPGYGYTF	TGTGCCAGCAGCTTGACCCAAGGTCCTGGCTATGGCTACACCTTC
TRBV10-1	.	.	TRBJ2-1	CASSRQRSNEQFF	TGCGCCAGCAGCCGACAGCGGAGCAATGAGCAGTTCTTC
TRBV10-3	.	.	TRBJ2-7	CAISPGDKQYF	TGTGCCATCAGCCCAGGGGACAAGCAGTACTTC
TRBV12-3/TRBV12-4	.	many	TRBJ1-5	CASHSGQNSNQPQHF	TGTGCCAGCCATAGTGGACAGAATAGCAATCAGCCCCAGCATTTT
TRBV6-2/TRBV6-3	TRBD2	many	TRBJ2-1	CASVPGLAGAAGWIEQFF	TGTGCCAGCGTTCCGGGACTAGCGGGGGCCGCCGGTTGGATTGAGCAGTTCTTC
TRBV12-3/TRBV12-4	.	few	TRBJ2-7	CASSDRPYEQYF	TGTGCCAGCAGCGACAGGCCCTACGAGCAGTACTTC
TRBV12-3/TRBV12-4	.	.	TRBJ2-4	CASSFGGAKNIQYF	TGTGCCAGCAGTTTTGGTGGGGCCAAAAACATTCAGTACTTC
TRBV10-3	.	.	TRBJ2-1	CAISGLPGKDNEQFF	TGTGCCATCAGTGGCCTACCGGGGAAAGACAATGAGCAGTTCTTC
TRBV20-1	.	.	TRBJ2-5	CSVSEDLQETQYF	TGCAGTGTGAGCGAAGACCTCCAAGAGACCCAGTACTTC
TRBV20-1	TRBD2	few	TRBJ2-3	CSATTSGGRTDTQYF	TGCAGTGCAACAACTAGCGGGGGCCGCACAGATACGCAGTATTTT
TRBV7-3	TRBD1	.	TRBJ1-4	CASSLRQGATTNEKLFF	TGTGCCAGCAGCTTGAGGCAGGGGGCTACAACTAATGAAAAACTGTTTTTT
TRBV5-1	TRBD1	few	TRBJ1-1	CASRTGDTEAFF	TGCGCCAGCCGGACAGGGGACACTGAAGCTTTCTTT